What follows are 12 T cell receptor beta chains derived from one specimen sequenced in a study of CD8+CD57+ T cells in acquired aplastic anemia. The template used for profiling TCR beta VDJ and CDR3 was genomic DNA. TCRdb re-analysed the reads in MiXCR, keeping a single row per CDR3 protein. The top ten hold 4% of the sample, which has 400,000 to 450,000 distinct CDR3 sequences, roughly 64% seen once. The sequenced material came from sorted CD4+, CD8+, or CD8+CD57+ T cells (not recorded which) from PBMCs. The receptors originated from a human donor in good health, serving as a control.

This clonotype was found many times. The rearrangement joins TRBV7-2 to TRBJ2-3, with TRBD2 matching 10 bases. CDR3 size: 15 residues. Looked up from germline, CDR1 is SGHTA and CDR2 is FQGNSA. The ends lost 7 bases at V and 3 bases at J; junction bases unmatched: 7. The chain's CDR3 is CASNPGTSVTDTQYF. In DNA form, the CDR3 reads TGTGCCAGCAACCCCGGGACTAGCGTGACAGATACGCAGTATTTT.

This clonotype was counted a single time. V and J are TRBV5-6 and TRBJ1-6; D gene ambiguous. The CDR3 length is 16 residues. The V gene lost 1 base and the J gene lost 4 bases, with 12 bases spanning the gap. Germline values: CDR1 SGHDT, CDR2 YYEEEE. CDR3: CASSLLYRPYNSPLHF. CDR3 DNA: TGTGCCAGCAGCTTGTTGTATAGACCATATAATTCACCCCTCCACTTT.

Points on this clonotype: It is likely a read error, because the conserved phenylalanine at the end of the CDR3 is missing. Because the CDR3's place on the DNA is in doubt, the DNA is left out and the CDR3 is given as listed by TCRdb. The CDR3 loop reads CASREPLGEAQNS. The chain uses TRBV7-3 and TRBJ2-5. The length of the CDR3 is 13 amino acids, counting both ends. Germline lookup yields CDR1 SGHTA and CDR2 FQGTGA.

With regard to this clonotype: The junction does not match germline at one end; this may be a read error. J is TRBJ1-1 and V is TRBV7-9, with TRBD1 as a possible D gene (5 bases). CDR3 length: 13 residues. Looked up from germline, CDR1 is SEHNR and CDR2 is FQNEAQ (reference sequence). The CDR3 nucleotides read TGTGCCAGCAGCCAACGGAAAGGGGTGGCGGTTTGCTTT. Its translation: CASSQRKGVAVCF.

This clonotype was seen many times. The chain recombines TRBV6-1 with TRBJ1-1; D remains ambiguous. CDR1 is MNHNS and CDR2 is SASEGT in the germline V gene. The germline V and J ends were trimmed by 4 bases and 0 bases, with 6 bases remaining between them. The CDR3 contains 13 residues. CDR3 residues: CASSVQMNTEAFF. In DNA form, the CDR3 reads TGTGCCAGCAGTGTACAGATGAACACTGAAGCTTTCTTT.

This clonotype was seen repeatedly, ten times or more. The chain recombines TRBV9 with TRBJ1-4; 7 bases match TRBD1. Trimming removed 4 bases from V and 5 bases from J; junction bases left unmatched: 8. Germline loops: CDR1 SGDLS, CDR2 YYNGEE. The CDR3 consists of 15 residues. The CDR3 sequence is CASSLRDSLNEKLFF. The DNA for the CDR3 is TGTGCCAGCAGCCTAAGGGACAGCTTGAATGAAAAACTGTTTTTT.

This clonotype was recorded many times. This chain links TRBV5-6 with TRBJ2-5; 13 bases fit TRBD2. CDR1 and CDR2 from the germline V gene are SGHDT and YYEEEE. This CDR3 has 19 amino acids. The V and J ends lost 1 base and 5 bases, in that order; junction bases with no gene match: 14. The CDR3 sequence is CASSLRGSTSGGAWETQYF. Written as DNA, the CDR3 is TGTGCCAGCAGCTTGCGAGGTTCTACTAGCGGGGGGGCCTGGGAGACCCAGTACTTC. The full variable domain, rest sourced from reference TRBV5-6 and TRBJ2-5, is DAGVTQSPTHLIKTRGQQVTLRCSPKSGHDTVSWYQQALGQGPQFIFQYYEEEERQRGNFPDRFSGHQFPNYSSELNVNALLLGDSALYLCASSLRGSTSGGAWETQYFGPGTRLLVL.

With respect to this clonotype: Likely a read error: the CDR3 ends without its conserved phenylalanine or tryptophan. The DNA is left out, because the CDR3 cannot be placed on it with certainty; the CDR3 is given as TCRdb lists it. The chain combines TRBV7-2 with TRBJ1-2; the table's D call TRBD1 went unverified against the DNA. Per germline, CDR1 SGHTA and CDR2 FQGNSA. Ends included, the CDR3 has 13 residues. CDR3 in amino acids: CASSSEWGDQPKY.

In regard to this clonotype: The CDR3 carries no conserved terminal phenylalanine or tryptophan, so it likely arises from a read error. No DNA is shown, since the ends of the CDR3 on it are uncertain; the CDR3 is the one TCRdb lists. This sequence joins TRBV9 and TRBJ1-2; the table gives TRBD1 as D, unverified against the DNA. The CDR3 extends over 13 residues, inclusive of both ends. Germline loops: CDR1 SGDLS, CDR2 YYNGEE. This chain's CDR3 is CATSSDSNYGYTL.

The V gene is TRBV7-2, the J gene TRBJ1-5; D may be TRBD1 (6 bases). V shed 4 bases and J shed 8 bases, with 12 bases lying between them. Germline V gives CDR1 SGHTA, CDR2 FQGNSA. The CDR3 totals 13 residues. This chain's CDR3 is CASSSPGEEPQHF. CDR3 bases: TGTGCCAGCAGCTCACCAGGGGAAGAGCCCCAGCATTTT. Looking up the rest from reference TRBV7-2 and TRBJ1-5 gives the full variable domain: GAGVSQSPSNKVTEKGKDVELRCDPISGHTALYWYRQSLGQGLEFLIYFQGNSAPDKSGLPSDRFSAERTGGSVSTLTIQRTQQEDSAVYLCASSSPGEEPQHFGDGTRLSIL.

The genes are TRBV15 and TRBJ2-7; TRBD2 might be the D (5 bases). This CDR3 comprises 15 residues. V was pared by 5 bases and J by 2 bases, with 16 bases between. CDR1 and CDR2 from the germline V gene are LNHNV and YYDKDF (reference sequence). This chain's CDR3 is CATSSHGEVTYEQYF. CDR3 nucleotides: TGTGCCACCAGCTCCCACGGGGAAGTGACCTACGAGCAGTACTTC.

The chain links TRBV19 to TRBJ1-1; 8 bases are a match to TRBD1. V dropped 9 bases and J dropped 1; count of bases not matched to a gene: 4. The CDR3 has 13 amino acids. The germline V gene encodes CDR1 LNHDA and CDR2 SQIVND (reference sequence). In nucleotides, the CDR3 is TGTGCCAGCACCGGACAGGGGAACACTGAAGCTTTCTTT. The encoded protein is CASTGQGNTEAFF.